Listed here is a single TCR beta chain. The antigen remains unidentified. The CDR3 is 14 amino acids. CDR1 and CDR2 from the germline V gene are LNHNV and YYDKDF (reference sequence). Trimming pared 0 bases from V and 8 bases from J, leaving 13 bases between. This sample stems from a study of cytomegalovirus exposure and HLA in healthy donors. Overall study findings and caveats: Prior analysis indicated that the majority of TCR beta V segments exhibited productivity approximately 90% or approximately 30% of the time.

It was with 60 Vbeta and 13 Jbeta primers that the PCR ran. The table came from immunoSEQ multiplex PCR; TCRdb's copy has only in-frame clones and leaves some out. The sample records more than 110,000 clones, over 75% being singletons. What was sequenced was PBMCs. V gene TRBV15 combines with J gene TRBJ1-2, with D uncertain. This receptor was obtained from a man aged 25 to 40 in good health and CMV-seronegative. The CDR3 reads CATSRDREGSGYTF. CDR3 DNA: TGTGCCACCAGCAGAGATCGTGAGGGTAGCGGCTACACCTTC.